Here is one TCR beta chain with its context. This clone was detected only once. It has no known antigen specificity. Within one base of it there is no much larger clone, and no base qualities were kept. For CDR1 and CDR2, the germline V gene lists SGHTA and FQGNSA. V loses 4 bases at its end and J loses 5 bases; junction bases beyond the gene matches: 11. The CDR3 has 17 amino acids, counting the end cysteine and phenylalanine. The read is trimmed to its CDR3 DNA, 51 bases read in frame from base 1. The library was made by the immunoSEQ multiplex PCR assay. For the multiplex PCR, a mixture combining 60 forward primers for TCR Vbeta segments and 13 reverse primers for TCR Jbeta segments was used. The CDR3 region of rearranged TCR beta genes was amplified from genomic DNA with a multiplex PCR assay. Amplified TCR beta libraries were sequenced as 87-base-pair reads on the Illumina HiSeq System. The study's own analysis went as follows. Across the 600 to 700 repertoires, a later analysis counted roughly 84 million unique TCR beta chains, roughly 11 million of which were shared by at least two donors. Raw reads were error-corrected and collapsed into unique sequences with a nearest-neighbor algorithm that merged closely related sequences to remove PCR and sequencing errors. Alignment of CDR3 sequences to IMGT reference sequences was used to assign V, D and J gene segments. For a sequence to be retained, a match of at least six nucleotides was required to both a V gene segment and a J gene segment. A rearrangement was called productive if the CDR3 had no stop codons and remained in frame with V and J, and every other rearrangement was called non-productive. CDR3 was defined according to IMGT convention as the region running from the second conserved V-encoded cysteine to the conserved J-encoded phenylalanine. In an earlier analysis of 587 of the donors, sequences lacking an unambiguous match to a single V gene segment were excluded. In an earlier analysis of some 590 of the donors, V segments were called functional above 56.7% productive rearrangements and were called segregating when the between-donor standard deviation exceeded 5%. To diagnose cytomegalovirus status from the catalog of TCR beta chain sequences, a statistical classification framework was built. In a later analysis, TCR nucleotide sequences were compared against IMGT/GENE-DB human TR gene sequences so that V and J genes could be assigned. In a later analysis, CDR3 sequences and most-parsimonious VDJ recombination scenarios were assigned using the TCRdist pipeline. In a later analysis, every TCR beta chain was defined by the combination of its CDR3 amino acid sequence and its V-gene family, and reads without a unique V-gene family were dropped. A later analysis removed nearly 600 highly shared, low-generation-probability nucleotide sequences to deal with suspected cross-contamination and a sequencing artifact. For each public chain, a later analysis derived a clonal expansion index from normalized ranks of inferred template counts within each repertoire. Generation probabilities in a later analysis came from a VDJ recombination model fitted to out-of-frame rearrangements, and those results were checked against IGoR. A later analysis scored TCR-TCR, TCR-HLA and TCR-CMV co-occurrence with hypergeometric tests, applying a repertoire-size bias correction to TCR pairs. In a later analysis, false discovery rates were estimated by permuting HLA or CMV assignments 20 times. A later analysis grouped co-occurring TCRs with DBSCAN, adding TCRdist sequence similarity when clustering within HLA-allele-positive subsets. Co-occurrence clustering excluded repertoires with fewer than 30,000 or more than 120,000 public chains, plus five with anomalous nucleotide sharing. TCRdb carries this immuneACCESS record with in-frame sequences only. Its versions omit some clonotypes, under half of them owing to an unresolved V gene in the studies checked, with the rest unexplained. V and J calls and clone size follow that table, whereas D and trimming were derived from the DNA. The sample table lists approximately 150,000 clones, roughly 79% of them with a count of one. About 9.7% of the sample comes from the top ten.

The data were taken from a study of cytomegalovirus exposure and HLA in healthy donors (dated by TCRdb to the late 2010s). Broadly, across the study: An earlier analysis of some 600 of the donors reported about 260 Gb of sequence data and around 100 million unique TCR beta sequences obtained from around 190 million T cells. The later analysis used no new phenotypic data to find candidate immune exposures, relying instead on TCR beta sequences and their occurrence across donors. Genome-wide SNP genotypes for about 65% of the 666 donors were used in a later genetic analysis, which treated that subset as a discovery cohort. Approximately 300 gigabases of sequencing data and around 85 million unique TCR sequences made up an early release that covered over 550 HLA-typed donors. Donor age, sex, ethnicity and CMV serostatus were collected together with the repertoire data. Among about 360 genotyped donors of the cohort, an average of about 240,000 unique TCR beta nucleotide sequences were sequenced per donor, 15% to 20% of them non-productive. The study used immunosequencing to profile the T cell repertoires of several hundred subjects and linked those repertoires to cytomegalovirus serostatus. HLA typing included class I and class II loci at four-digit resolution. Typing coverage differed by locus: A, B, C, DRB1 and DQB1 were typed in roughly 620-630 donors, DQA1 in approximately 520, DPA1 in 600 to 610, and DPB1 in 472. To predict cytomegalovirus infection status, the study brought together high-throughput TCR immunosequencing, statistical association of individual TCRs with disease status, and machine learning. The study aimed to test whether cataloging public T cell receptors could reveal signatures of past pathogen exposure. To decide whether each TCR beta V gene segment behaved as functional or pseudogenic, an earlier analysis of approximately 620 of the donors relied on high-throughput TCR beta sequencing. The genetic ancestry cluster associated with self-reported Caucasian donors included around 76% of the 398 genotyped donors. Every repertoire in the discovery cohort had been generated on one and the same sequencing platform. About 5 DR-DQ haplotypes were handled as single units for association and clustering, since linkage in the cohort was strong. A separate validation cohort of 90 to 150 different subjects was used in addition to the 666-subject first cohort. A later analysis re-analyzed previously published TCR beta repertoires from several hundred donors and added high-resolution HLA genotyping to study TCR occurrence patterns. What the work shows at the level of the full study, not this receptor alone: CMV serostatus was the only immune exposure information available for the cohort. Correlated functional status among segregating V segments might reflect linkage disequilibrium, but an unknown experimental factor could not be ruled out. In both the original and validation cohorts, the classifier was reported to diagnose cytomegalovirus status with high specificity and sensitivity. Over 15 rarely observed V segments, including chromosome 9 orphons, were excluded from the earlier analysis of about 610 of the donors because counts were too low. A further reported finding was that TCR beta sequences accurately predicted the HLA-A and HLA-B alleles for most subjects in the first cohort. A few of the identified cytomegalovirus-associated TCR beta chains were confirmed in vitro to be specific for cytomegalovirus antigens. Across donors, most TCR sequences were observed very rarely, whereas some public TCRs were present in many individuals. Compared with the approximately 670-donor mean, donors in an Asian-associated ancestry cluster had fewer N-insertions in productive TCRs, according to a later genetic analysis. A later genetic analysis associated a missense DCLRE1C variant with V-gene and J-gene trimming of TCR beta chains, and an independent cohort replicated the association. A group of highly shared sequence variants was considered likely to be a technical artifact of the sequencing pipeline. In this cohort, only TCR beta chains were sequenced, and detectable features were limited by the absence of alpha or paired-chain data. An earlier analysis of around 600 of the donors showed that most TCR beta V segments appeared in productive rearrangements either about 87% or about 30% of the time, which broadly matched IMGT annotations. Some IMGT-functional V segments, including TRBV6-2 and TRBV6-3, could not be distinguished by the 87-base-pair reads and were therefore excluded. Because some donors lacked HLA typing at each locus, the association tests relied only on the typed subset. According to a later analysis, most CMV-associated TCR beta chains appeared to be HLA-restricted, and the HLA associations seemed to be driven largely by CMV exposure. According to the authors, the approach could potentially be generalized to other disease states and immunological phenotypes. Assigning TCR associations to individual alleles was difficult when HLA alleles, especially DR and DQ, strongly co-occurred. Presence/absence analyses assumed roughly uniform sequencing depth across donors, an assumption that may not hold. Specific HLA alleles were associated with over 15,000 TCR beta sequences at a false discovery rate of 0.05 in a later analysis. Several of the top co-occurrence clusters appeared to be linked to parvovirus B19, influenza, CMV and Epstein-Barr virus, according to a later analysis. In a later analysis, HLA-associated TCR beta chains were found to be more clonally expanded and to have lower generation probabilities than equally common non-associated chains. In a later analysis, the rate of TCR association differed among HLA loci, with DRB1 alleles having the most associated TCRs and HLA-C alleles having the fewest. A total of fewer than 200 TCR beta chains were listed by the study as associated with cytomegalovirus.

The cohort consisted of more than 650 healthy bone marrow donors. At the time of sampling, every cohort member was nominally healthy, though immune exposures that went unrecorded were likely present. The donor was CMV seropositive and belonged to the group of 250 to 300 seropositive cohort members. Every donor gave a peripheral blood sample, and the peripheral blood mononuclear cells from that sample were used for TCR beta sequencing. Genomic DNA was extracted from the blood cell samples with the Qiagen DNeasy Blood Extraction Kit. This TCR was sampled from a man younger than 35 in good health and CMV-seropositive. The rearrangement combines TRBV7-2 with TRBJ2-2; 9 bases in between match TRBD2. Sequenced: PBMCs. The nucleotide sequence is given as TGTGCCAGCAGCTATACGAGCGGGAGGCCGGGGACCGGGGAGCTGTTTTTT. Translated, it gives CASSYTSGRPGTGELFF.